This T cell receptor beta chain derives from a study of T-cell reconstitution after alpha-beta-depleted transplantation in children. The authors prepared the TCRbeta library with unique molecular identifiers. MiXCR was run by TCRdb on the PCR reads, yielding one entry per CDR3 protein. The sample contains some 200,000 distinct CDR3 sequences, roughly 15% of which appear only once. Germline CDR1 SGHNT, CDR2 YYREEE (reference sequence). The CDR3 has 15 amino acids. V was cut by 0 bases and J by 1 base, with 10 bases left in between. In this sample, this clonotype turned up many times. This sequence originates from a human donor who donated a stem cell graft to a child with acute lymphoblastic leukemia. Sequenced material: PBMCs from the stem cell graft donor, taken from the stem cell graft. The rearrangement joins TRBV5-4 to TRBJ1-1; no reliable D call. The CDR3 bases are TGTGCCAGCAGCTTGGTATGGGGTCGGAACACTGAAGCTTTCTTT. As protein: CASSLVWGRNTEAFF.